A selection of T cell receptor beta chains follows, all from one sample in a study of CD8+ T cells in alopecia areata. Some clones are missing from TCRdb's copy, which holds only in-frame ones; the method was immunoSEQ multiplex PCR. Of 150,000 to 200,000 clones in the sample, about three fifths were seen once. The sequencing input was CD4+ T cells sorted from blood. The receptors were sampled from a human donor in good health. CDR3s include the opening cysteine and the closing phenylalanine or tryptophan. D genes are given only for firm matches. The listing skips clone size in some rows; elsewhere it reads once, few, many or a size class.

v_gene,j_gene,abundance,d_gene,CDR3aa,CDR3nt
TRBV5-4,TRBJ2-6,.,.,CASSTNTRTGANVLTF,TGTGCCAGCAGCACTAACACTAGAACCGGGGCCAACGTCCTGACTTTC
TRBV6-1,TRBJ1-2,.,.,CASSEATAGRNYGYTF,TGTGCCAGCAGTGAAGCCACGGCAGGAAGAAACTATGGCTACACCTTC
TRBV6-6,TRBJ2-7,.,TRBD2,CATGSGGSSYEQYF,TGTGCCACCGGTAGCGGGGGGAGCTCCTACGAGCAGTACTTC
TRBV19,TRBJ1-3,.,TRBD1,CASGQVPSGNTIYF,TGTGCCAGCGGACAGGTTCCTTCTGGAAACACCATATATTTT
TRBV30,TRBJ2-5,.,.,CAWSRGETQYF,TGTGCCTGGAGTCGTGGAGAGACCCAGTACTTC
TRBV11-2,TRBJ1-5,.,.,CASSQERSNQPQHF,TGTGCCAGCAGTCAAGAGCGTTCAAATCAGCCCCAGCATTTT
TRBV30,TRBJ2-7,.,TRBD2,CAWAGLAGGEQYF,TGTGCCTGGGCGGGACTAGCGGGAGGCGAGCAGTACTTC
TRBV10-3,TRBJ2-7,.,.,CAISESIEQYF,TGTGCCATCAGTGAGTCGATCGAGCAGTACTTC
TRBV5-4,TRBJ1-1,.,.,CASSLWKGVNTEAFF,TGTGCCAGCAGCTTGTGGAAGGGCGTGAACACTGAAGCTTTCTTT
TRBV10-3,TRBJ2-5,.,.,CAISEKETQYF,TGTGCCATCAGTGAAAAAGAGACCCAGTACTTC
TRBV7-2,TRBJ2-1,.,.,CASPGGGGTYNEQFF,TGTGCCAGCCCCGGGGGCGGGGGAACCTACAATGAGCAGTTCTTC
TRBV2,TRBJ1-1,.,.,CAFQGRTNTEAFF,TGTGCCTTCCAAGGACGGACGAACACTGAAGCTTTCTTT
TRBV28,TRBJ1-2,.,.,CASSLLDPYGYTF,TGTGCCAGCAGTTTATTGGATCCATATGGCTACACCTTC
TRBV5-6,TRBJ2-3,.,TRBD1,CASSYWTGGTDTQYF,TGTGCCAGCAGCTACTGGACAGGGGGCACAGATACGCAGTATTTT
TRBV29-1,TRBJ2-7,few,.,CSVPSLLRDYEQYF,TGCAGCGTTCCTTCACTCCTTCGGGACTACGAGCAGTACTTC
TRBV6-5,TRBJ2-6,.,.,CASSPLVSGANVLTF,TGTGCCAGCAGTCCCCTAGTTTCTGGGGCCAACGTCCTGACTTTC
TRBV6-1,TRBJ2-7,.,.,CASRVLPSHEQYF,TGTGCCAGCAGAGTGCTCCCATCCCACGAGCAGTACTTC
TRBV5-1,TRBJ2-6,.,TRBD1,CASSPQGTGANVLTF,TGCGCCAGCAGCCCACAGGGGACTGGGGCCAACGTCCTGACTTTC
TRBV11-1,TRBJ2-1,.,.,CASSLGRLGPYNEQFF,TGTGCCAGCAGCTTAGGAAGGCTGGGTCCCTACAATGAGCAGTTCTTC
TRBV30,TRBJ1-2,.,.,CAWSVGLSSYGYTF,TGTGCCTGGAGTGTAGGTCTCAGCAGTTATGGCTACACCTTC
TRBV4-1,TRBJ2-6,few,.,CASSRGDGGANVLTF,TGCGCCAGCAGCAGGGGGGACGGCGGGGCCAACGTCCTGACTTTC
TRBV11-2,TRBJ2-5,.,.,CASSSTGTPRETQYF,TGTGCCAGCAGCTCAACCGGGACCCCTCGTGAGACCCAGTACTTC
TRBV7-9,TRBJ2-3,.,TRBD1,CASSLAAGTGGATDTQYF,TGTGCCAGCAGCTTAGCAGCGGGGACAGGGGGCGCGACAGATACGCAGTATTTT
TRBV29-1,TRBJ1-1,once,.,CSVQNTEAFF,TGCAGCGTACAGAACACTGAAGCTTTCTTT
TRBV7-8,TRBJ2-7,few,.,CASSHSSYEQYF,TGTGCCAGCAGCCATTCCTCCTACGAGCAGTACTTC
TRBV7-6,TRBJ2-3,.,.,CASSFGAVTDTQYF,TGTGCCAGCAGCTTTGGGGCCGTCACAGATACGCAGTATTTT
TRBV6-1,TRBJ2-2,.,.,CANRWNTGELFF,TGTGCCAACAGGTGGAACACCGGGGAGCTGTTTTTT
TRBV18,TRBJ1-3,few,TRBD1,CASSRTGGGEGISGNTIYF,TGTGCCAGCTCAAGGACAGGGGGCGGCGAAGGAATCTCTGGAAACACCATATATTTT
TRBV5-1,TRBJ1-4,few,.,CASSLGGSPGEKLFF,TGCGCCAGCAGCTTGGGGGGATCCCCTGGTGAAAAACTGTTTTTT
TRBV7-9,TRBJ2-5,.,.,CASSFPAGVGETQYF,TGTGCCAGCAGCTTTCCAGCAGGGGTTGGGGAGACCCAGTACTTC
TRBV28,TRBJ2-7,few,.,CASSLQEYEQYF,TGTGCCAGCAGTTTACAGGAGTACGAGCAGTACTTC
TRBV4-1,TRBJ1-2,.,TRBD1,CASGQETGPIHGYTF,TGCGCCAGCGGACAGGAGACAGGCCCGATCCACGGCTACACCTTC
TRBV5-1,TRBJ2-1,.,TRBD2,CASSLITGLAGVDEQFF,TGCGCCAGCAGCTTGATAACCGGGCTAGCGGGAGTCGATGAGCAGTTCTTC